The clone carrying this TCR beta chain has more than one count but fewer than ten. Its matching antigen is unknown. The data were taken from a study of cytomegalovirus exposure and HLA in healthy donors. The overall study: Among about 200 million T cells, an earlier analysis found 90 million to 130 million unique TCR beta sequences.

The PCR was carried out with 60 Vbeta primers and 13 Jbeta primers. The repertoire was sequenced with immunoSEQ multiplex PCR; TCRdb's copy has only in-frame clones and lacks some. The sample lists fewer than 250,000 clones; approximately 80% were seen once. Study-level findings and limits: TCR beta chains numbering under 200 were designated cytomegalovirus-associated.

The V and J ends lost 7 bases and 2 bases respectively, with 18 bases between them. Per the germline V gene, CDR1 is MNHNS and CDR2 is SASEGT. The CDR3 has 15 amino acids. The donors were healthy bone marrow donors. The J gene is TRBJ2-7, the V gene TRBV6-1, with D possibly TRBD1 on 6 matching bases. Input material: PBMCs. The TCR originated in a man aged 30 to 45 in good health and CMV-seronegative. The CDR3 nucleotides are TGTGCCAGCACCCCATTCGGGCAGGGGACCTACGAGCAGTACTTC. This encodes CASTPFGQGTYEQYF.